The following is a T cell receptor (beta chain) sequence with its context. The junction shows a germline mismatch at one end, possibly a read error. The data stem from a study of cytomegalovirus exposure and HLA in healthy donors. In germline, CDR1 is SGHVS, CDR2 FNYEAQ. The CDR3 spans 15 residues. 13 Jbeta primers and 60 Vbeta primers were used for the PCR. The repertoire was sequenced with immunoSEQ multiplex PCR; TCRdb's copy has only in-frame clones and lacks some. The sample lists fewer than 140,000 clones; 60% to 75% were seen once. The sequenced sample consisted of PBMCs. The chain couples TRBV7-6 to TRBJ2-2; perhaps TRBD2 as D (6 bases). The sequence came from a male donor in good health and CMV-seropositive. The chain's CDR3 is CTSSLARGNTGELFF. The CDR3 bases are TGTACCAGCAGCTTAGCGCGGGGGAACACCGGGGAGCTGTTTTTT. Combining the CDR3 with reference TRBV7-6 and TRBJ2-2 gives the whole variable domain GAGVSQSPRYKVTKRGQDVALRCDPISGHVSLYWYRQALGQGPEFLTYFNYEAQQDKSGLPNDRFSAERPEGSISTLTIQRTEQRDSAMYRCTSSLARGNTGELFFGEGSRLTVL.